Listed below are T cell receptor beta chains from one sample, sequenced in a study of PD-L1 blockade in urothelial cancer. Libraries were prepared by immunoSEQ multiplex PCR; TCRdb keeps only in-frame clonotypes and omits some of them. The sample holds fewer than 130,000 clones, roughly 88% seen once. Source: PBMCs, taken around atezolizumab (anti-PD-L1) treatment. All receptors derive from a man aged 50 to 60 with urothelial cancer. Both conserved end residues are part of each CDR3. Each record gives: J gene, clone size, V gene, D gene, CDR3 protein, CDR3 DNA. A D gene is named only where the DNA matches it firmly. Rows give clone size only sometimes, using once, few, many, or a class for an expanded clone.

TRBJ1-2 - TRBV30 - CAWSAVYGYTF TGTGCCTGGAGTGCTGTCTATGGCTACACCTTC
TRBJ2-7 few TRBV7-8 - CASSYPQGSEQYF TGTGCCAGCAGCTACCCACAGGGCTCCGAGCAGTACTTC
TRBJ2-7 - TRBV4-1 - CASSQAGFSYEQYF TGCGCCAGCAGCCAAGCGGGATTCTCCTACGAGCAGTACTTC
TRBJ2-5 - TRBV5-6 - CASSFTVSVTQYF TGTGCCAGCAGCTTCACAGTGTCCGTGACCCAGTACTTC
TRBJ2-5 - TRBV5-4 - CASNPSPTGQETQYF TGTGCCAGCAACCCGAGCCCGACAGGCCAAGAGACCCAGTACTTC
TRBJ2-5 - TRBV18 - CASSPDGGTQYF TGTGCCAGCTCACCGGACGGAGGGACCCAGTACTTC
TRBJ1-4 - TRBV28 TRBD1 CASSKSGGLLEKLFF TGTGCCAGCAGTAAGTCAGGGGGCCTGCTTGAAAAACTGTTTTTT
TRBJ2-1 many TRBV10-1 TRBD2 CASSTQSLAGNNEQFF TGCGCCAGCAGCACCCAGTCCCTAGCGGGGAACAATGAGCAGTTCTTC
TRBJ2-7 - TRBV7-9 TRBD1 CASSPSGTGSYEQYF TGTGCCAGCAGCCCCTCCGGGACAGGGTCCTACGAGCAGTACTTC
TRBJ1-1 few TRBV29-1 TRBD1 CSVETGTEAFF TGCAGCGTTGAGACAGGGACTGAAGCTTTCTTT
TRBJ2-1 - TRBV11-3 TRBD2 CASSQTTGTSGSVDEQFF TGTGCCAGCAGCCAAACAACCGGGACTAGCGGGAGCGTGGATGAGCAGTTCTTC
TRBJ1-4 - TRBV7-8 TRBD1 CASSYRDRGEKLFF TGTGCCAGCAGCTACCGGGACAGGGGTGAAAAACTGTTTTTT
TRBJ2-1 - TRBV19 TRBD2 CASAKGSGKYNEQFF TGTGCCAGCGCCAAGGGTAGCGGGAAATACAATGAGCAGTTCTTC
TRBJ1-2 few TRBV28 - CASSFSGNYGYTF TGTGCCAGCAGTTTCTCAGGGAACTATGGCTACACCTTC
TRBJ1-1 - TRBV9 - CASSVGGNLNTEAFF TGTGCCAGCAGCGTAGGTGGCAATTTGAACACTGAAGCTTTCTTT
TRBJ1-2 - TRBV7-9 - CASSTFIGGDYGYTF TGTGCCAGCAGCACTTTTATCGGGGGAGACTATGGCTACACCTTC
TRBJ2-3 - TRBV5-1 TRBD2 CASSLVGGSTDTQYF TGCGCCAGCAGCTTGGTGGGGGGGAGCACAGATACGCAGTATTTT
TRBJ2-3 - TRBV11-2 - CASSLGRGGSPGTQYF TGTGCCAGCAGCCTGGGTAGAGGGGGATCTCCAGGGACGCAGTATTTT
TRBJ2-5 - TRBV9 TRBD2 CASSVGLAAQETQYF TGTGCCAGCAGCGTAGGTCTAGCGGCCCAAGAGACCCAGTACTTC
TRBJ1-6 - TRBV6-1 - CASSDNGYWSLHF TGTGCCAGCAGTGACAACGGGTATTGGTCCCTCCACTTT
TRBJ2-7 - TRBV28 TRBD2 CASSKTHGTSGRPNYEQYF TGTGCCAGCAGCAAAACTCACGGGACTAGCGGGAGGCCCAACTACGAGCAGTACTTC
TRBJ1-3 - TRBV9 TRBD1 CASSGQGSSGNTIYF TGTGCCAGCAGCGGACAGGGGAGCTCTGGAAACACCATATATTTT
TRBJ1-6 - TRBV19 - CASSTHRALVSPLHF TGTGCCAGTAGTACCCACAGGGCCTTGGTTTCACCCCTCCACTTT
TRBJ2-4 - TRBV19 TRBD1 CASSTGGQNIQYF TGTGCCAGTAGTACAGGGGGCCAAAACATTCAGTACTTC
TRBJ2-7 - TRBV9 - CASSVATNYEQYF TGTGCCAGCAGCGTAGCTACGAACTACGAGCAGTACTTC
TRBJ2-7 - TRBV18 TRBD1 CASSRTGDYEQYF TGTGCCAGCTCGCGGACAGGGGACTACGAGCAGTACTTC
TRBJ2-7 - TRBV2 TRBD1 CASSDPRDRGHYEQYF TGTGCCAGCAGCGATCCCCGGGACAGGGGACACTACGAGCAGTACTTC
TRBJ1-2 - TRBV12-5 - CASGLSSSGRIGGYTF TGTGCTAGTGGTTTATCTTCTTCGGGGAGGATTGGGGGCTACACCTTC